These T cell receptor beta chains were read from a single sample in a study of T cells in Graves' hyperthyroidism and ophthalmopathy. MiXCR, run by TCRdb on the multiplex PCR reads, gives a single entry per CDR3 protein. The sample includes 450,000 to 650,000 distinct CDR3 sequences, 14% of them seen just once. Source material: blood. These receptor sequences come from a young woman with Graves' ophthalmopathy. Each CDR3 is given with its conserved first and last residue. D genes are given only for firm matches. Expanded clones get a size class; other rows say once, few or many, or leave the size out.

CDR3 protein	CDR3 DNA	clone size	D gene	J gene	V gene
CASSQDGLNTGELFF	TGTGCCAGCAGCCAAGATGGACTTAACACCGGGGAGCTGTTTTTT	NA	NA	TRBJ2-2	TRBV4-2
CASIAKLGGGSNEQFF	TGTGCCAGCATCGCCAAGCTCGGGGGGGGGAGCAATGAGCAGTTCTTC	many	TRBD2	TRBJ2-1	TRBV3-1
CASTQIRDGHYGYTF	TGTGCCAGCACCCAAATTCGGGACGGTCACTATGGCTACACCTTC	many	NA	TRBJ1-2	TRBV27
CASSAALQVNIQYF	TGTGCCAGCAGTGCCGCACTCCAGGTTAACATTCAGTACTTC	NA	NA	TRBJ2-4	TRBV6-1
CASSQERQGGPQHF	TGTGCCAGCAGCCAAGAGAGGCAGGGCGGGCCCCAGCATTTT	NA	NA	TRBJ1-5	TRBV11-3
CASSLDDRAKLFF	TGTGCCAGCAGCTTAGACGACAGGGCTAAACTGTTTTTT	many	TRBD1	TRBJ1-4	TRBV11-1
CSATADGWETQYF	TGCAGTGCTACCGCGGACGGCTGGGAGACCCAGTACTTC	NA	NA	TRBJ2-5	TRBV20-1
CASSPDRTTNEKPFF	TGTGCCAGCAGCCCCGACAGGACAACTAATGAAAAACCGTTTTTT	NA	NA	TRBJ1-4	TRBV6-2/TRBV6-3
CASSQDFAGAYEQYF	TGTGCCAGCAGCCAAGATTTTGCGGGAGCCTACGAGCAGTACTTC	many	TRBD2	TRBJ2-7	TRBV3-1
CASSLVVTSGGSYNEQFF	TGTGCCAGCAGCTTAGTAGTTACTAGCGGGGGCTCCTACAATGAGCAGTTCTTC	many	TRBD2	TRBJ2-1	TRBV7-2
CASSSQLDVAGVTGELFF	TGCGCCAGCAGCTCCCAGTTAGACGTAGCGGGAGTTACCGGGGAGCTGTTTTTT	once	TRBD2	TRBJ2-2	TRBV5-1
CASRERSSPVEFF	TGTGCCAGCAGGGAGAGGAGCTCCCCAGTGGAGTTCTTC	NA	NA	TRBJ2-1	TRBV2
CASSLSPASGRYTGELFF	TGTGCCAGCAGTTTATCGCCGGCTAGCGGGAGGTACACCGGGGAGCTGTTTTTT	few	TRBD2	TRBJ2-2	TRBV27
CASRLNLAEGTDTQYF	TGTGCCAGCAGGTTAAATCTCGCTGAGGGCACAGATACGCAGTATTTT	NA	NA	TRBJ2-3	TRBV27
CSARWDGSSYEQYF	TGCAGTGCACGGTGGGACGGCAGCTCCTACGAGCAGTACTTC	many	NA	TRBJ2-7	TRBV20-1
CASSEDGAWGTEAFF	TGCGCCAGCAGCGAGGACGGGGCCTGGGGTACTGAAGCTTTCTTT	many	NA	TRBJ1-1	TRBV5-1
CASRRDGDSNQPQHF	TGCGCCAGCAGACGGGACGGAGATAGCAATCAGCCCCAGCATTTT	many	NA	TRBJ1-5	TRBV5-1
CSASVVGGSTDTQYF	TGCAGTGCTAGTGTGGTGGGAGGGAGCACAGATACGCAGTATTTT	NA	TRBD2	TRBJ2-3	TRBV20-1
CASGLWRGTEEEDTEAFF	TGTGCTAGTGGTTTGTGGCGCGGGACAGAAGAGGAGGACACTGAAGCTTTCTTT	many	TRBD1	TRBJ1-1	TRBV12-5
CAGTGSWVTEAFF	TGTGCCGGGACAGGCTCTTGGGTCACTGAAGCTTTCTTT	many	TRBD1	TRBJ1-1	TRBV2
CSVKVTGGTGETQYF	TGCAGCGTTAAAGTGACAGGGGGAACGGGGGAGACCCAGTACTTC	many	TRBD1	TRBJ2-5	TRBV29-1
CASSPQTRYEQYF	TGTGCCAGCAGCCCACAGACACGGTACGAGCAGTACTTC	NA	NA	TRBJ2-7	TRBV7-3
CASSPRGGEYNEQFF	TGTGCCAGCAGCCCCAGGGGGGGTGAATACAATGAGCAGTTCTTC	many	NA	TRBJ2-1	TRBV7-9
CASSQTTDTQYF	TGTGCCAGCAGCCAAACCACAGATACGCAGTATTTT	many	NA	TRBJ2-3	TRBV19
CSARDPTRNTEAFF	TGCAGTGCTAGAGATCCGACACGGAACACTGAAGCTTTCTTT	many	NA	TRBJ1-1	TRBV20-1
CASSYNREANTIYF	TGTGCCAGCAGTTACAACAGGGAAGCAAACACCATATATTTT	NA	NA	TRBJ1-3	TRBV6-2/TRBV6-3
CASSLVLGAGEKLFF	TGCGCCAGCAGCTTGGTTTTAGGGGCGGGGGAAAAACTGTTTTTT	few	NA	TRBJ1-4	TRBV5-1
CASSLGDARTNEKLFF	TGTGCCAGCAGTTTAGGGGACGCCCGAACTAATGAAAAACTGTTTTTT	many	NA	TRBJ1-4	TRBV12-3/TRBV12-4
CASIVAGANYGYTF	TGTGCCAGCATAGTGGCGGGGGCGAACTATGGCTACACCTTC	NA	NA	TRBJ1-2	TRBV28
CSARQREGSYEQYF	TGCAGCGCAAGACAGCGGGAGGGTTCCTACGAGCAGTACTTC	many	TRBD2	TRBJ2-7	TRBV29-1
CASSSQTQIATDTQYF	TGTGCCAGCAGTTCCCAAACCCAGATTGCAACAGATACGCAGTATTTT	many	NA	TRBJ2-3	TRBV12-3/TRBV12-4
CASSPNRMGKGRTDTQYF	TGTGCCAGCAGCCCCAATAGGATGGGAAAGGGGCGCACAGATACGCAGTATTTT	many	NA	TRBJ2-3	TRBV7-9
CASSRSRDEQFF	TGTGCCAGCAGTAGATCGAGGGATGAGCAGTTCTTC	many	NA	TRBJ2-1	TRBV28
CASSFTRGENEQFF	TGTGCCAGCAGTTTTACGCGGGGAGAGAATGAGCAGTTCTTC	many	NA	TRBJ2-1	TRBV28
CASSSRTSGSSHNEQFF	TGTGCCAGCAGCTCTAGGACTAGCGGGAGTTCCCACAATGAGCAGTTCTTC	many	TRBD2	TRBJ2-1	TRBV7-2
CASRAKPRTSESRSTQYF	TGTGCCAGCAGAGCCAAGCCCCGCACCTCTGAGTCAAGATCGACCCAGTACTTC	NA	NA	TRBJ2-5	TRBV5-6
CASSFSTGAYEQYF	TGTGCCAGCAGCTTTTCGACAGGGGCCTACGAGCAGTACTTC	many	TRBD1	TRBJ2-7	TRBV7-8
CASSLGTSNQPQHF	TGCGCCAGCAGCCTCGGGACAAGCAATCAGCCCCAGCATTTT	many	NA	TRBJ1-5	TRBV28
CASLRKIYNEQFF	TGTGCCAGCCTCCGAAAAATTTACAATGAGCAGTTCTTC	many	NA	TRBJ2-1	TRBV2
CASSLGGTAEAFF	TGTGCCAGCAGCTTAGGGGGGACAGCAGAAGCTTTCTTT	many	TRBD1	TRBJ1-1	TRBV7-9
CSAGQGAGETQYF	TGCAGCGCGGGACAGGGGGCGGGAGAGACCCAGTACTTC	many	TRBD1	TRBJ2-5	TRBV29-1
CGAETGSYNEQFF	TGCGGTGCTGAAACAGGTTCCTACAATGAGCAGTTCTTT	once	NA	TRBJ2-1	TRBV20-1
CASSAGTTEQFF	TGTGCCAGCAGCGCAGGGACTACTGAGCAGTTCTTC	many	TRBD2	TRBJ2-1	TRBV6-1
CASSAGTGTIPRLTQYF	TGTGCCAGCAGCGCCGGGACAGGGACGATCCCAAGATTGACCCAGTACTTC	once	TRBD1	TRBJ2-5	TRBV9
CASSETPGTGNEQFF	TGTGCCAGCAGCGAGACTCCTGGGACGGGCAATGAGCAGTTCTTC	many	NA	TRBJ2-1	TRBV7-3
CASSPAGGAFDTEAFF	TGTGCCAGCAGTCCGGCAGGGGGCGCTTTCGACACTGAAGCTTTCTTT	NA	TRBD1	TRBJ1-1	TRBV6-1
CASSELSGRQQETQYF	TGTGCCAGCAGCGAATTAAGCGGGAGGCAGCAAGAGACCCAGTACTTC	many	TRBD2	TRBJ2-5	TRBV27
CASSPGELHTDTQYF	TGTGCCAGCAGCCCTGGGGAGCTTCACACAGATACGCAGTATTTT	many	NA	TRBJ2-3	TRBV7-9
CAWTGQVNQPQHF	TGTGCCTGGACCGGGCAGGTCAATCAGCCCCAGCATTTT	many	NA	TRBJ1-5	TRBV30
CSAPAGGPYTDTQYF	TGCAGTGCGCCTGCCGGGGGTCCGTACACAGATACGCAGTATTTT	NA	NA	TRBJ2-3	TRBV20-1
CASSFPPGGVTDTQYF	TGTGCCAGCAGCTTCCCCCCGGGGGGAGTCACAGATACGCAGTATTTT	many	TRBD2	TRBJ2-3	TRBV7-2
CASSSGAPVDGYTF	TGTGCCAGCAGTTCAGGGGCCCCTGTCGATGGCTACACCTTC	NA	NA	TRBJ1-2	TRBV6-1
CASSLVNGELFF	TGTGCCAGCTCCTTGGTAAACGGGGAGCTGTTTTTT	many	NA	TRBJ2-2	TRBV27